This T cell receptor (beta chain) was identified during a study of blood T cell repertoires in COVID-19. Study at large: Sources were T cells, B-cell-depleted T cells, or PBMCs; the material itself was cDNA or gDNA.

The CDR3 runs 15 residues. Trimming removed 0 bases from V and 2 bases from J, with 11 bases in between. In germline, CDR1 is SGHRS, CDR2 YFSETQ. Study processing details: Amplification of reference gene primers provided the estimated nucleated cell counts. The repertoire was sequenced with immunoSEQ multiplex PCR; TCRdb's copy has only in-frame clones and lacks some. V, J and clone size are taken as reported in that table, and D and trimming were inferred from the DNA itself. The table lists more than 200,000 clones, approximately 83% of them singletons. Sequencing used peripheral blood. The chain uses TRBV5-1 and TRBJ1-1; D is unresolved. The source is a man in his forties with acute or convalescent COVID-19. The CDR3: CASSLEEPINTEAFF. CDR3 DNA: TGCGCCAGCAGCTTGGAGGAGCCGATTAACACTGAAGCTTTCTTT.